The 18 T cell receptor beta chains given below trace back to one sample, sequenced in a study of blood T cell repertoires in COVID-19. Using immunoSEQ multiplex PCR, the repertoire was profiled, and TCRdb retains in-frame clones only, with some absent. The sample consists of around 95,000 clones, approximately 84% of them appearing once. Sample: peripheral blood. Receptors originate from a man younger than 40 in a cohort sampled during active COVID-19.

The chain uses TRBV5-1 and TRBJ2-5, with 11 nucleotides matching TRBD1. The CDR3 has 16 amino acids. CDR1 is SGHRS and CDR2 is YFSETQ in the germline V gene. J lost 4 bases, V lost 4 bases, and 9 bases had no gene match. The CDR3 nucleotides read TGCGCCAGCAGCATAGGGGACAGGGGGAACAGAGAGACCCAGTACTTC. Protein: CASSIGDRGNRETQYF.

The V and J genes are TRBV20-1 and TRBJ1-5, with D hard to call. There are 14 residues in the CDR3. V shed 3 bases and J shed 1 base, with 10 bases lying between them. Germline V gene sequence: CDR1 DFQATT, CDR2 SNEGSKA (reference sequence). The CDR3 region is CSASSGESNQPQHF. The CDR3, as DNA: TGCAGTGCTAGTTCTGGTGAGAGCAATCAGCCCCAGCATTTT.

V is TRBV7-9 and J is TRBJ2-7, with TRBD1 identical over 8 bases. J gave up 1 base and V 5 bases, and 7 bases lay outside the gene matches. CDR3 length equals 15 residues. In germline, CDR1 is SEHNR, CDR2 FQNEAQ (reference sequence). The CDR3 protein is CASSPGGAKSYEQYF. Here the CDR3 DNA reads TGTGCCAGCAGCCCAGGGGGCGCGAAGTCCTACGAGCAGTACTTC.

V gene TRBV7-6 combines with J gene TRBJ2-7, with TRBD1 matching 9 bases. The CDR3 extends over 17 amino acids. The trim removed 5 bases at V and 3 bases at J, leaving 14 bases unmatched. Germline loops: CDR1 SGHVS, CDR2 FNYEAQ. CDR3 amino acids: CASSRILTGQGLYEQYF. In DNA, the CDR3 is TGTGCCAGCAGCCGTATACTTACGGGACAGGGCCTCTACGAGCAGTACTTC.

The chain's CDR3 is CASSLTGQISYEQYF. CDR3 nucleotide sequence: TGCGCCAGCAGCTTGACGGGACAGATTTCCTACGAGCAGTACTTC. The chain carries TRBV5-1 and TRBJ2-7, with 7 positions matching TRBD1. V lost 1 base and J lost 1; bases outside the gene matches: 5. Germline loops: CDR1 SGHRS, CDR2 YFSETQ. The CDR3 length is 15 residues.

V usage is TRBV4-2 and J usage is TRBJ1-2; D unresolved. CDR3 length: 15 residues. Germline V gene lookup returns CDR1 LGHNA and CDR2 YNFKEQ. V gave up 1 base and J gave up 1 base, with 10 bases separating them. DNA for the CDR3: TGTGCCAGCAGCCAAGGGGCAGGTGATAACTATGGCTACACCTTC. Encoded protein: CASSQGAGDNYGYTF.

The chain combines TRBV2 with TRBJ2-1; the match to TRBD2 covers 10 bases. Germline V lookup: CDR1 SNHLY, CDR2 FYNNEI. This CDR3 comprises 16 residues. V lost 2 bases, J lost 6 bases, and 7 bases stayed unmatched. The CDR3 DNA reads TGTGCCAGCAGTGAAAAGGGGCTAGCGGGGGTCAATGAGCAGTTCTTC. Its translation: CASSEKGLAGVNEQFF. The full variable domain, with the rest looked up from reference TRBV2 and TRBJ2-1, is EPEVTQTPSHQVTQMGQEVILRCVPISNHLYFYWYRQILGQKVEFLVSFYNNEISEKSEIFDDQFSVERPDGSNFTLKIRSTKLEDSAMYFCASSEKGLAGVNEQFFGPGTRLTVL.

The CDR3 DNA reads TGTGCCAGCAGCGTGATCCAGGATACGCAGTATTTT. Amino acid sequence: CASSVIQDTQYF. This rearrangement joins TRBV9 to TRBJ2-3; D unclear. Per the germline V gene, CDR1 is SGDLS and CDR2 is YYNGEE. The V gene lost 2 bases and the J gene lost 6 bases, with 7 bases spanning the gap. There are 12 residues in the CDR3.

The gene calls are TRBV6-2 or TRBV6-3 and TRBJ2-3; 12 bases match TRBD2. The CDR3 has 16 residues. Germline CDR1 and CDR2: MNHEY and SVGEGT. V trimming: 2 bases; J trimming: 4 bases; junction bases outside the gene matches: 4. CDR3 amino acids: CASSYQLAGGPDTQYF. CDR3 DNA sequence: TGTGCCAGCAGTTACCAACTAGCGGGGGGACCAGATACGCAGTATTTT.

This clone was recorded only once. The genes are TRBV5-5 and TRBJ2-7, with 8 bases that match TRBD1. Germline CDR1 SGHKS, CDR2 YYEKEE (reference sequence). This CDR3 is built from 16 residues. The ends lost 0 bases at V and 3 bases at J; junction bases unmatched: 8. In nucleotides, the CDR3 is TGTGCCAGCAGCTTGGCCGGACAGGGTAAGGTCTACGAGCAGTACTTC. This gives the protein CASSLAGQGKVYEQYF. Full variable domain (outside the CDR3, taken from reference TRBV5-5 and TRBJ2-7): DAGVTQSPTHLIKTRGQQVTLRCSPISGHKSVSWYQQVLGQGPQFIFQYYEKEERGRGNFPDRFSARQFPNYSSELNVNALLLGDSALYLCASSLAGQGKVYEQYFGPGTRLTVT.

This chain joins TRBV7-8 and TRBJ2-7; perhaps TRBD1 as D (6 bases). V was pared by 0 bases and J by 2 bases, with 11 bases between. The germline CDR1 and CDR2 sequences are SGHVS and FQNEAQ. The CDR3 length is 15 residues. In DNA, the CDR3 is TGTGCCAGCAGCTTAGCCACAGGGCGGGCCTACGAGCAGTACTTC. Amino acids: CASSLATGRAYEQYF.

The rearrangement uses TRBV7-2 and TRBJ2-5; tentatively, D is TRBD2 (6 bases). The CDR3 consists of 14 residues. Trimming shortened V by 5 bases and J by 1 base, and 11 bases separated the two germline ends. The germline gives CDR1 SGHTA, CDR2 FQGNSA. In nucleotides, the CDR3 is TGTGCCAGCAGCCGTGGGGGGATCCAAGAGACCCAGTACTTC. Amino acids: CASSRGGIQETQYF.

The chain uses TRBV7-3 and TRBJ2-1, with TRBD2 matching over 13 bases. The V and J ends lost 2 bases and 3 bases, in that order; junction bases with no gene match: 16. This CDR3 is 21 amino acids long. Germline V gene data show CDR1 as SGHTA and CDR2 as FQGTGA. The CDR3 protein is CASSLVGWGLAGIKGYNEQFF. CDR3 bases: TGTGCCAGCAGCTTAGTCGGCTGGGGACTAGCGGGGATTAAAGGCTACAATGAGCAGTTCTTC.

The chain uses TRBV29-1 and TRBJ2-7; TRBD1 aligns across 8 bases. The CDR3 has 13 residues. The V gene end was trimmed by 5 bases and the J gene end by 6 bases; junction bases not matched to a gene: 9. The V gene's germline CDR1 is SQVTM and CDR2 ANQGSEA. Written as DNA, the CDR3 is TGCAGCGTTAGGTGGACAGGGAATCCCGAGCAGTACTTC. Translated, it gives CSVRWTGNPEQYF.

This clone was picked up one time. The chain has TRBV19 and TRBJ1-1; D ambiguous. The CDR3 length is 13 residues. Germline V gives CDR1 LNHDA, CDR2 SQIVND (reference sequence). With 9 bases removed from V and 6 bases from J, the gap between germline ends came to 17 bases. The CDR3 DNA reads TGTGCCAGCCAGGTCGGGGTTAAATCTGAAGCTTTCTTT. Encoded protein: CASQVGVKSEAFF.

The J gene is TRBJ2-3, the V gene TRBV5-6; 9 bases are a match to TRBD1. CDR1 SGHDT and CDR2 YYEEEE come from the germline V gene. The CDR3 covers 14 residues. After removal of 3 bases from V and 2 bases from J, the junction contained 1 base not matched to a gene. Here the CDR3 DNA reads TGTGCCAGCAGCTGGACAGGGGCCACAGATACGCAGTATTTT. It specifies CASSWTGATDTQYF. The entire variable domain, with the rest obtained from reference TRBV5-6 and TRBJ2-3, is as follows: DAGVTQSPTHLIKTRGQQVTLRCSPKSGHDTVSWYQQALGQGPQFIFQYYEEEERQRGNFPDRFSGHQFPNYSSELNVNALLLGDSALYLCASSWTGATDTQYFGPGTRLTVL.

The chain combines TRBV7-2 with TRBJ1-5, with 7 positions matching TRBD1. There are 13 residues in the CDR3. CDR1 is SGHTA, CDR2 FQGNSA, per germline. The junction had 5 bases not matched to a gene; V was cut back by 5 bases and J by 7 bases. CDR3 in amino acids: CASSPRQGQPQHF. The CDR3 region has the DNA TGTGCCAGCAGCCCCCGACAGGGCCAGCCCCAGCATTTT.

The chain is built from TRBV27 and TRBJ1-1, with 7 bases identical to TRBD1. The CDR3 covers 14 residues. V gave up 6 bases and J gave up 0 bases; unmatched junction bases: 4. From germline, CDR1 is MNHEY and CDR2 SMNVEV (reference sequence). The CDR3 protein is CASSNRGMNTEAFF. CDR3 nucleotide sequence: TGTGCCAGCAGCAACAGGGGTATGAACACTGAAGCTTTCTTT.